The rows below give T cell receptor beta chains drawn from one sample of a study of blood T cell repertoires in COVID-19. This table comes from immunoSEQ multiplex PCR, and its TCRdb copy is limited to in-frame clones, with some not included. The data contain about 130,000 clones, roughly 90% of them seen just once; the ten biggest clones take up about 2.5%. Sequenced input: PBMCs or T cells enriched from blood (not recorded which). The receptors were sampled from a woman aged 45 to 65 who had recovered from COVID-19. The CDR3 runs from the conserved cysteine through the conserved F or W. The D gene is left open where the match is weak. Clone size is given for some rows only: seen once, a few or many times, or a class if the clone is expanded.

J,size,V,D,DNA,CDR3
TRBJ1-6,.,TRBV29-1,TRBD1,TGCAGCGTTTCCTCCGGGACAGGGAATTCACCCCTCCACTTT,CSVSSGTGNSPLHF
TRBJ1-5,.,TRBV12-3/TRBV12-4,TRBD1,TGTGCCAGCAGCGACAGGGTCAATCAGCCCCAGCATTTT,CASSDRVNQPQHF
TRBJ2-3,.,TRBV9,TRBD2,TGTGCCAGCAGCGGGGGACTAGCGGGGTTCACAGATACGCAGTATTTT,CASSGGLAGFTDTQYF
TRBJ2-1,once,TRBV2,.,TGTGCCAGCAGTGAAGGGCGACAGTCCTACAATGAGCAGTTCTTC,CASSEGRQSYNEQFF
TRBJ2-2,few,TRBV11-3,TRBD1,TGTGCCAGCAGCGAAGCCGGGACAGGGGCCGCCGGGGAGCTGTTTTTT,CASSEAGTGAAGELFF
TRBJ2-7,.,TRBV30,.,TGTGCCTGGAGCCTAGCGTCGGGGATCTACGAGCAGTACTTC,CAWSLASGIYEQYF
TRBJ2-1,.,TRBV7-9,TRBD2,TGTGCCAGCAGCCACCTACTAGCGGGGGGGTACAATGAGCAGTTCTTC,CASSHLLAGGYNEQFF
TRBJ2-4,.,TRBV4-3,.,TGCGCCAGCAGCCAAAAACTAGCCAAAAACATTCAGTACTTC,CASSQKLAKNIQYF
TRBJ1-2,.,TRBV5-1,.,TGCGCCAGCAGCTTCCAGGATGGCTATGGCTACACCTTC,CASSFQDGYGYTF
TRBJ1-4,.,TRBV12-3/TRBV12-4,.,TGTGCCAGCAGACAGGCAGAAAAACTGTTTTTT,CASRQAEKLFF
TRBJ1-2,few,TRBV5-1,TRBD1,TGCGCCAGCAGCTCGCTCACCGGGACAGGGGGCGACTATGGCTACACCTTC,CASSSLTGTGGDYGYTF
TRBJ1-5,.,TRBV6-1,.,TGTGCCAGCAGTGAAGACGAGGATTATAGCAATCAGCCCCAGCATTTT,CASSEDEDYSNQPQHF
TRBJ1-4,.,TRBV4-1,.,TGCGCCAGCAGCCAAGGACAGGCAACTAATGAAAAACTGTTTTTT,CASSQGQATNEKLFF
TRBJ1-4,.,TRBV5-1,TRBD1,TGCGCCAGCAGCTATACAGGGGCAACTAATGAAAAACTGTTTTTT,CASSYTGATNEKLFF
TRBJ1-1,.,TRBV5-8,.,TGTGCCAGCAGCTTACGCCTTCCCAGGACACCGAACACTGAAGCTTTCTTT,CASSLRLPRTPNTEAFF
TRBJ1-6,.,TRBV2,TRBD1,TGTGCCAGCAGTGAAAAGTGGGGGACAGGGGGCTCCTATAATTCACCCCTCCACTTT,CASSEKWGTGGSYNSPLHF
TRBJ1-4,.,TRBV5-5,.,TGTGCCAGCAGCTTGTGGCAGGTTGAAAAACTGTTTTTT,CASSLWQVEKLFF
TRBJ1-3,few,TRBV12-1,.,TGTGCCAGCAGCTTCGGACAGGGACTTCCCCGGAACACCATATATTTT,CASSFGQGLPRNTIYF
TRBJ1-5,few,TRBV4-3,TRBD1,TGCGCCAGCAGCCAAGAGGACAGGGCAAATCAGCCCCAGCATTTT,CASSQEDRANQPQHF
TRBJ1-2,.,TRBV6-5,.,TGTGCCAGCAGTTACGGAGGGGTAAATGGCTACACCTTC,CASSYGGVNGYTF
TRBJ1-3,.,TRBV30,.,TGTGCCTGGAGTCCCTTTCCCCCTGGAAACACCATATATTTT,CAWSPFPPGNTIYF
TRBJ2-1,once,TRBV12-3/TRBV12-4,.,TGTGCCAGCCTGTTCGGAGCTAATGAGCAGTTCTTC,CASLFGANEQFF
TRBJ1-5,.,TRBV11-2,.,TGTGCCAGCAGCTTGGGACTGTTAGGCAATCAGCCCCAGCATTTT,CASSLGLLGNQPQHF
TRBJ2-7,.,TRBV4-2,.,TGTGCCAGCAGCCCTTCTACCGCGGACAGAACCTACGAGCAGTACTTC,CASSPSTADRTYEQYF
TRBJ1-4,.,TRBV6-1,TRBD1,TGTGCCAGCAGTGAAGCACCCGTGACAGGGCATGAAAAACTGTTTTTT,CASSEAPVTGHEKLFF
TRBJ1-1,.,TRBV7-6,.,TGTGCCAGCAGCTTAGACAGGTACGCTGAAGCTTTCTTT,CASSLDRYAEAFF
TRBJ1-6,.,TRBV5-8,TRBD1,TGTGCCAGCAGCGCCGGGACAGGGGTCTTATTCTCCTATTCACCCCTCCACTTT,CASSAGTGVLFSYSPLHF
TRBJ2-7,.,TRBV28,.,TGTGCCAGCAGGGGCAACTACGAGCAGTACTTC,CASRGNYEQYF
TRBJ2-7,.,TRBV11-2,.,TGTGCCAGCAGCTTTCCCAATTCCTACGAGCAGTACTTC,CASSFPNSYEQYF
TRBJ2-5,.,TRBV3-1/TRBV3-2,TRBD1,TGTGCCAGCAGCCCTTCGACAGGGGGCAGAGAGACCCAGTACTTC,CASSPSTGGRETQYF
TRBJ2-1,.,TRBV7-2,.,TGTGCCAGCAGCTTAGTGGGGGGGCCCTACAATGAGCAGTTCTTC,CASSLVGGPYNEQFF
TRBJ1-1,once,TRBV13,TRBD1,TGTGCCAGCAGCGAGGGGACAGGGAGAACTGAAGCTTTCTTT,CASSEGTGRTEAFF
TRBJ2-7,.,TRBV5-1,TRBD2,TGCGCCAGCAGCTTTTCGGGACTAGCCTACGAGCAGTACTTC,CASSFSGLAYEQYF
TRBJ1-5,.,TRBV10-2,.,TGCGCCAGCAGTGAGCCAGGGCCTAGCAATCAGCCCCAGCATTTT,CASSEPGPSNQPQHF
TRBJ2-7,.,TRBV7-8,.,TGTGCCAGCAGCTTACCCGGGGTGGTACACGAGCAGTACTTC,CASSLPGVVHEQYF
TRBJ1-1,.,TRBV5-1,TRBD1,TGCGCCAGCAGTGAGGCAGGGGGTCTGAGCACTGAAGCTTTCTTT,CASSEAGGLSTEAFF
TRBJ1-4,few,TRBV25-1,.,TGTGCCAGCAGTGATCTAGGACAGAGTGATGAAAAACTGTTTTTT,CASSDLGQSDEKLFF
TRBJ1-5,.,TRBV7-3,.,TGTGCCAGCAGCTTCCCCGACAGACTGAATCAGCCCCAGCATTTT,CASSFPDRLNQPQHF
TRBJ1-4,.,TRBV19,.,TGTGCCAGTAGTATCCCCCAGCGGACTAATGAAAAACTGTTTTTT,CASSIPQRTNEKLFF
TRBJ1-1,.,TRBV7-9,.,TGTGCCAGCAGCTTAACGCGGGGAGCGAGCACTGAAGCTTTCTTT,CASSLTRGASTEAFF
TRBJ2-7,.,TRBV7-9,TRBD2,TGTGCCAGCAGCCGAAGACGGACTAGCGGAACGGACGAGCAGTACTTC,CASSRRRTSGTDEQYF
TRBJ1-5,few,TRBV24-1,.,TGTGCCACCAGTGATTTGAAGTTCGGGCCCCAGCATTTT,CATSDLKFGPQHF
TRBJ1-1,.,TRBV27,TRBD1,TGTGCCAGCAGTCCAAACCGGGACAGGCACACTGAAGCTTTCTTT,CASSPNRDRHTEAFF